Listed here are 14 T cell receptor beta chains from one sample, sequenced in a study of spatial heterogeneity in lung cancer. The study's findings and limits: Higher tumor mutation counts went along with higher counts of expanded intratumoral alpha and beta TCRs.

These receptors have no known antigen. TCRdb redid the calling of the 5' RACE reads with MiXCR, one entry per CDR3 protein. The sample holds fewer than 4,000 distinct CDR3 sequences, approximately 6% seen once. Time point here: sample taken at primary tumor resection. Source: lung tumor tissue, taken at surgery. These receptors were obtained from a female donor with early-stage non-small cell lung cancer.

The gene calls are TRBV5-1 and TRBJ2-5; TRBD2 matches at 9 bases. J was trimmed by 5 bases and V by 3 bases; bases with no gene match: 8. The CDR3 has 15 residues. Germline CDR1 is SGHRS and CDR2 is YFSETQ. CDR3 coding DNA: TGCGCCAGCAGCTCCGGGACTAGCATTCAGGAGACCCAGTACTTC. Translated, it gives CASSSGTSIQETQYF.

This clonotype is labeled as medium-sized. The V gene is TRBV13, the J gene TRBJ2-1; the D gene is possibly TRBD1 (5 bases). In germline, CDR1 is PRHDT, CDR2 FYEKMQ (reference sequence). The CDR3 has 15 amino acids. V lost 2 bases and J 0 bases, leaving 8 bases between the germline ends. CDR3 nucleotides: TGTGCCAGCAGCTTACGACAGTTCTCCTACAATGAGCAGTTCTTC. Its protein is CASSLRQFSYNEQFF.

This clonotype was observed at least ten times. The genes are TRBV7-2 and TRBJ2-3; 8 nucleotides match TRBD2. CDR1 SGHTA and CDR2 FQGNSA come from the germline V gene. After removal of 5 bases from V and 0 bases from J, the junction contained 7 bases not matched to a gene. This CDR3 spans 16 amino acids. This CDR3 reads CASSLLAGKSTDTQYF. In DNA form, the CDR3 reads TGTGCCAGCAGCCTATTAGCGGGAAAGAGCACAGATACGCAGTATTTT.

Relative to its sample, this clonotype is medium-sized. The V gene is TRBV5-1, the J gene TRBJ2-5, with 12 nucleotides matching TRBD1. Germline CDR1 SGHRS, CDR2 YFSETQ. V lost 3 bases and J lost 5; bases outside the gene matches: 5. The CDR3 runs 15 residues. CDR3 nucleotide sequence: TGCGCCAGCAGCTCCGGGACAGGGGGCTTGGAGACCCAGTACTTC. Translation gives CASSSGTGGLETQYF.

This clonotype is termed medium-sized. V and J are TRBV12-3 or TRBV12-4 and TRBJ1-5; D is unresolved. The CDR3 contains 13 residues. V was shortened by 1 base and J by 6 bases, with 7 bases between the two germline ends. The CDR3 DNA follows: TGTGCCAGCAGTTTAGGGACCGTTCAGCCCCAGCATTTT. Its protein is CASSLGTVQPQHF.

This clonotype ranks as medium-sized. The chain recombines TRBV7-3 with TRBJ2-3; TRBD2 aligns across 10 bases. The CDR3 consists of 15 residues. The V gene's germline CDR1 is SGHTA and CDR2 FQGTGA. J was trimmed by 5 bases and V by 2 bases; bases with no gene match: 4. In DNA, the CDR3 is TGTGCCAGCAGCTTAGGGCTAGCGGGAGTAGATACGCAGTATTTT. Encoded protein: CASSLGLAGVDTQYF.

In this sample, this clonotype turned up a few times. V and J are TRBV20-1 and TRBJ2-5; D perhaps matches TRBD1 (5 bases). V was pared by 6 bases and J by 5 bases, with 22 bases between. CDR3 length equals 15 residues. Germline assignment: CDR1 DFQATT and CDR2 SNEGSKA (reference sequence). The CDR3 loop is CSALNPRERSETQYF. For the CDR3, the DNA is TGCAGTGCCTTAAACCCCAGGGAAAGGAGCGAGACCCAGTACTTC.

The table lists this clonotype with many counts. The rearrangement uses TRBV2 and TRBJ2-2; 7 bases match TRBD2. After removal of 8 bases from V and 4 bases from J, the junction contained 13 bases not matched to a gene. Germline values: CDR1 SNHLY, CDR2 FYNNEI. The CDR3 consists of 16 residues. CDR3 sequence reads: CASSTPGGSRTGELFF. CDR3 coding DNA: TGTGCCAGCTCGACACCCGGCGGGAGTCGCACCGGGGAGCTGTTTTTT. Supplemented by reference TRBV2 and TRBJ2-2, the full variable domain reads EPEVTQTPSHQVTQMGQEVILRCVPISNHLYFYWYRQILGQKVEFLVSFYNNEISEKSEIFDDQFSVERPDGSNFTLKIRSTKLEDSAMYFCASSTPGGSRTGELFFGEGSRLTVL.

This clonotype was detected a few times. This sequence joins TRBV9 and TRBJ2-5; D assignment may be TRBD1 or TRBD2 (5 bases each). The germline CDR1 and CDR2 sequences are SGDLS and YYNGEE. The V end was cut by 0 bases, the J end by 1 base, with 10 bases between. This CDR3 is built from 15 residues. The CDR3 bases are TGTGCCAGCAGCGTAGATATAGGGACCCAAGAGACCCAGTACTTC. Its translation: CASSVDIGTQETQYF.

This clonotype has ten or more counts. The chain joins TRBV6-2 or TRBV6-3 to TRBJ2-3; TRBD2 aligns across 7 bases. The germline V gene has CDR1 MNHEY and CDR2 SVGEGT. This CDR3 is 15 amino acids long. The V segment lost 6 bases and the J segment 2 bases; nucleotides outside the gene matches: 8. Written as DNA, the CDR3 is TGTGCCAGCAGCTATAGCGGGCGCTACACAGATACGCAGTATTTT. Translated: CASSYSGRYTDTQYF.

By sample fraction, this clonotype is medium-sized. The V and J genes are TRBV5-1 and TRBJ2-2; possibly TRBD1 for D (6 bases). Germline V gives CDR1 SGHRS, CDR2 YFSETQ. V lost 4 bases, J lost 1 base, and 11 bases lay in between. The CDR3 sequence is 15 residues long. The CDR3 loop is CASSPGTKNTGELFF. DNA of the CDR3: TGCGCCAGCAGCCCTGGGACAAAGAACACCGGGGAGCTGTTTTTT.

This clonotype is medium-sized in the sample. This chain's CDR3 is CASSSLGLQETQYF. Here the CDR3 DNA reads TGTGCCAGCAGCTCTTTGGGATTGCAAGAGACCCAGTACTTC. The chain recombines TRBV11-2 with TRBJ2-5; D is undetermined. This CDR3 comprises 14 residues. The V end lost 4 bases, the J end lost 2 bases, and 11 bases lay between the germline ends. Per the germline V gene, CDR1 is SGHAT and CDR2 is FQNNGV.

This clonotype is termed medium-sized. This sequence joins TRBV29-1 and TRBJ2-2, with TRBD1 as a possible D gene (6 bases). V was trimmed by 7 bases and J by 4 bases, leaving 13 bases between them. The CDR3 covers 13 residues. Germline V gene data show CDR1 as SQVTM and CDR2 as ANQGSEA. CDR3 sequence: CSAPKGGTGELFF. The CDR3 nucleotides read TGCAGCGCACCAAAAGGGGGCACCGGGGAGCTGTTTTTT.

This clonotype is medium-sized. The chain couples TRBV6-6 to TRBJ2-3; D is tentatively TRBD1 or TRBD2 (5 bases each). V gave up 4 bases and J gave up 6 bases, with 23 bases separating them. CDR1 and CDR2 from the germline V gene are MNHNY and SVGAGI (reference sequence). This CDR3 is built from 17 residues. CDR3 loop: CASSLEGSRGHVDTQYF. CDR3 in DNA: TGTGCCAGCAGTTTAGAGGGTAGTCGAGGACACGTGGATACGCAGTATTTT.